This T cell receptor beta chain was identified in a study of shared T cell receptors in the human thymus. The repertoire was sequenced with immunoSEQ multiplex PCR; TCRdb's copy has only in-frame clones and lacks some. The data show 600,000 to 900,000 clones, with 70% to 90% seen just once and 0.008% to 0.011% held by the top ten. This clone was recorded once. A further study also used this sample, focusing on human thymus T cells. That report adds: Thymic material originated from resections removed in the course of corrective heart surgery. It looked as if thymic and blood repertoires used V and J genes in a biased way. Related studies noted strongly shared thymic repertoires across unrelated people.

Source material: thymocytes. The clonotype originates from a girl under three years old with a congenital heart defect.

For the CDR3, the DNA is TGTGCCAGCAGCTTAGCGTCCGGGGGGTGGGAGCAGTACTTC. Translating gives CASSLASGGWEQYF. The chain links TRBV7-2 to TRBJ2-7; 7 nucleotides align to TRBD2. V lost 0 bases, J lost 7 bases, and 6 bases stayed unmatched. Germline CDR1 is SGHTA and CDR2 is FQGNSA. This CDR3 is built from 14 residues.